This is a list of T cell receptor beta chains from one sample in a study of graft-versus-host responses after intestinal transplantation. Clones were sequenced by immunoSEQ multiplex PCR, and TCRdb holds only the in-frame ones, with some missing. Of nearly 90,000 clones in the sample, 83% were seen once. No antigen has been identified for these receptors. The sequencing used unstimulated CD8+ T cells sorted from spleen or lymph node cells, collected before intestinal transplant. The receptors stem from a human donor who received an intestinal transplant. Both conserved end residues are part of each CDR3. A D gene is named only where the DNA matches it firmly. Size is stated for part of the rows, as once, few or many counts, or as a class when the clone is expanded.

>TRBV25-1|NA|TRBD1|TRBJ2-5
TGTGCCAGCAGTCCCTACCAGGGGGCGAGGGAGACCCAGTACTTC
CASSPYQGARETQYF
>TRBV10-2|NA|TRBD2|TRBJ2-3
TGCGCCAGCAGTGAGTCATTAATTAGTGGGCGGGAGGCCTCTAGCACAGATACGCAGTATTTT
CASSESLISGREASSTDTQYF
>TRBV9|few|NA|TRBJ2-6
TGTGCCAGCAGCGTAGGAAGGATGGGGGCCAACGTCCTGACTTTC
CASSVGRMGANVLTF
>TRBV10-3|few|NA|TRBJ2-3
TGTGCCATCAGTGCGACAGGTAGAACAGATACGCAGTATTTT
CAISATGRTDTQYF
>TRBV7-9|NA|TRBD2|TRBJ2-7
TGTGCCAGCAGCTTAGTCGGGGGAGGGGTCCAAGCCTACGAGCAGTACTTC
CASSLVGGGVQAYEQYF
>TRBV5-3|NA|TRBD2|TRBJ2-3
TGTGCCAGAAGCCCGGGACTAGCGGACACAGATACGCAGTATTTT
CARSPGLADTDTQYF
>TRBV5-6|NA|TRBD1|TRBJ1-5
TGTGCCAGCAGCTTGACAGGGGGGCATAGCAATCAGCCCCAGCATTTT
CASSLTGGHSNQPQHF
>TRBV27|NA|TRBD2|TRBJ2-3
TGTGCCAGCAGTTTATACAAGCCAAGACTAGCGGGGGGGCTTATGGTAGATACGCAGTATTTT
CASSLYKPRLAGGLMVDTQYF
>TRBV5-4|NA|TRBD1|TRBJ2-1
TGTGCCGGCAGGGGGCCCTACAATGAGCAGTTCTTC
CAGRGPYNEQFF
>TRBV5-1|once|NA|TRBJ2-7
TGCGCCAGCAGCTTGGAGGGGTCTAAGGACGAGCAGTACTTC
CASSLEGSKDEQYF
>TRBV7-3|NA|TRBD1|TRBJ2-6
TGTGCCAGCAGCTTAACGTTACAGGGGGGCTCTGGGGCCAACGTCCTGACTTTC
CASSLTLQGGSGANVLTF
>TRBV6-6|few|NA|TRBJ2-2
TGTGCCAGCAGTGTGGGGGACACCGGGGAGCTGTTTTTT
CASSVGDTGELFF
>TRBV27|NA|NA|TRBJ1-5
TGTGCCAGCAGTTTAGTCAGGGGTACCAATCAGCCCCAGCATTTT
CASSLVRGTNQPQHF
>TRBV28|once|NA|TRBJ2-7
TGTGCCAGCAGTTTAGCCACCCCCTACGAGCAGTACTTC
CASSLATPYEQYF
>TRBV5-4|NA|TRBD1|TRBJ2-1
TGTGCCAGCAGCTTGGAGTTGACAGGGGCGCTTGATGAGCAGTTCTTC
CASSLELTGALDEQFF
>TRBV6-5|NA|TRBD2|TRBJ2-7
TGTGCCAGCAGTTCAGTACTAGCGGGAGCCTACGAGCAGTACTTC
CASSSVLAGAYEQYF
>TRBV27|NA|TRBD1|TRBJ2-5
TGTGCCAGCAGTGCCCGCGACAGGGAAGAGACCCAGTACTTC
CASSARDREETQYF
>TRBV2|NA|TRBD1|TRBJ1-2
TGTGCCAGCAGTGAGGGGTCAGGGGGTGACTATGGCTACACCTTC
CASSEGSGGDYGYTF
>TRBV13|NA|TRBD1|TRBJ1-2
TGTGCCAGCAGCTTAGGCGGACAGGATAACTATGGCTACACCTTC
CASSLGGQDNYGYTF
>TRBV18|NA|TRBD2|TRBJ2-1
TGTGCCAGCTCACCACGGACTAGAACCCGAGATAATGAGCAGTTCTTC
CASSPRTRTRDNEQFF
>TRBV10-1|NA|NA|TRBJ1-2
TGCGCCAGCAGTGAGTCGGACAGACCCTATGGCTACACCTTC
CASSESDRPYGYTF
>TRBV30|NA|NA|TRBJ1-3
TGTGCCTGGAGTCGAAATCCTCCAGGGAGCTCTGGAAACACCATATATTTT
CAWSRNPPGSSGNTIYF
>TRBV18|NA|NA|TRBJ1-1
TGTGCCAGCTCACTGGATGGGGGGCTTTTGGCTTTCTTT
CASSLDGGLLAFF
>TRBV10-2|NA|NA|TRBJ2-2
TGCGCCAGCACCCCGATCACCGGGGAGCTGTTTTTT
CASTPITGELFF
>TRBV25-1|NA|NA|TRBJ2-7
TGTGCCAGCAGTCGGGATCGGGCCTACGAGCAGTACTTC
CASSRDRAYEQYF
>TRBV28|once|NA|TRBJ2-7
TGTGCCAGCAGTTTAGTAACTAGCCTGAGCTTGGAGGAGCAGTACTTC
CASSLVTSLSLEEQYF
>TRBV5-4|NA|TRBD1|TRBJ1-2
TGTGCCAGCAGCAAGAGGGGGACAGGACCCCCTATTCATGGCTACACCTTC
CASSKRGTGPPIHGYTF
>TRBV10-1|NA|NA|TRBJ2-7
TGCGCCAGCAGTGATAGCGACATATCTCTCTCCTACGAGCAGTACTTC
CASSDSDISLSYEQYF
>TRBV29-1|NA|NA|TRBJ2-1
TGCAGCGTTGTACAGGGCAATGAGCAGTTCTTC
CSVVQGNEQFF
>TRBV6-1|few|NA|TRBJ2-7
TGTGCCAGCAGTGCGAACATCAGGGGCCCCTGGATGGAGCAGTACTTC
CASSANIRGPWMEQYF
>TRBV2|NA|NA|TRBJ2-3
TGTGCCAGCAGTGTTCCGGGGAATACGCAGTATTTT
CASSVPGNTQYF
>TRBV4-2|once|NA|TRBJ2-1
TGTGCCAGCAGCCAGCTACTACTGGGACACAATGAGCAGTTCTTC
CASSQLLLGHNEQFF